These 12 T cell receptor beta chains originate from one sample sequenced in a study of cytomegalovirus exposure and HLA in healthy donors. In the PCR, 60 Vbeta and 13 Jbeta primers were used. Sequencing was performed with immunoSEQ multiplex PCR; in TCRdb, only in-frame clones are kept and a portion is missing. The sample lists 150,000 to 200,000 clones, over 70% occurring once. The sample comprised PBMCs. All receptors derive from a male donor in good health and CMV-seropositive.

The chain has TRBV11-2 and TRBJ2-7; D is unresolved. V was clipped by 1 base and J by 4 bases, with 2 bases between them. There are 11 residues in the CDR3. CDR1 SGHAT and CDR2 FQNNGV come from the germline V gene. The CDR3: CASSLVYEQYF. The CDR3 DNA is TGTGCCAGCAGCTTAGTATACGAGCAGTACTTC.

This clone was detected only a few times. The genes are TRBV13 and TRBJ2-3, with 8 bases lining up with TRBD2. CDR1 is PRHDT, CDR2 FYEKMQ, per germline (reference sequence). V gave up 2 bases and J gave up 6 bases; unmatched junction bases: 13. This CDR3 has 17 amino acids. The chain's CDR3 is CASSLIVSGLVSDTQYF. The DNA for the CDR3 is TGTGCCAGCAGCTTAATAGTTTCGGGACTAGTCTCCGATACGCAGTATTTT.

The chain employs TRBV4-3 and TRBJ2-3, with D maybe TRBD2 (6 bases). The CDR3 runs 15 residues. Trimming removed 0 bases from V and 5 bases from J, with 12 bases in between. The germline V gene has CDR1 LGHNA and CDR2 YSLEER. The CDR3, as DNA: TGCGCCAGCAGCCAAGATGTGGGGGGATTAGATACGCAGTATTTT. Translation: CASSQDVGGLDTQYF.

This chain connects TRBV5-5 to TRBJ1-5, with D uncertain. Germline V gene lookup returns CDR1 SGHKS and CDR2 YYEKEE (reference sequence). There are 13 residues in the CDR3. V was trimmed by 7 bases and J by 4 bases, leaving 12 bases between them. CDR3 sequence reads: CASSAEWNQPQHF. The CDR3 coding sequence is TGTGCCAGCTCGGCGGAGTGGAATCAGCCCCAGCATTTT.

The CDR3 spells CASRPVRGQGSVGANVLTF. CDR3 nucleotide sequence: TGTGCCAGTAGGCCGGTCAGGGGACAGGGATCGGTTGGGGCCAACGTCCTGACTTTC. The chain uses TRBV19 and TRBJ2-6; the match to TRBD1 covers 9 bases. CDR1 LNHDA and CDR2 SQIVND come from the germline V gene (reference sequence). CDR3 length equals 19 residues. Losses at the gene ends were 6 bases for V and 3 bases for J; bases not matched to a gene: 15.

This clone was detected a few times. The chain links TRBV2 to TRBJ1-1; D not resolved. The CDR3 sequence is 15 residues long. Looked up from germline, CDR1 is SNHLY and CDR2 is FYNNEI. Deletions cut 6 bases from V and 3 bases from J, with 17 bases between. The CDR3 sequence is CASSPPGRADTEAFF. CDR3 DNA sequence: TGTGCCAGCAGCCCTCCCGGGAGGGCGGACACTGAAGCTTTCTTT.

V is TRBV19 and J is TRBJ2-3; 7 bases line up with TRBD1. V lost 6 bases to trimming and J lost 1 base; unmatched junction nucleotides: 1. The CDR3 is made up of 13 amino acids. Germline-derived CDR1 and CDR2 are LNHDA and SQIVND (reference sequence). The CDR3 is CASRGQRTDTQYF. CDR3 sequence (DNA): TGTGCCAGTAGGGGACAGCGCACAGATACGCAGTATTTT. The full variable domain, in which reference TRBV19 and TRBJ2-3 provide the parts outside the CDR3, is DGGITQSPKYLFRKEGQNVTLSCEQNLNHDAMYWYRQDPGQGLRLIYYSQIVNDFQKGDIAEGYSVSREKKESFPLTVTSAQKNPTAFYLCASRGQRTDTQYFGPGTRLTVL.

This clone was detected a few times. The chain carries TRBV7-9 and TRBJ2-7, with D unclear. V gave up 10 bases and J gave up 4 bases, with 17 bases separating them. This CDR3 region has 13 residues. The germline gives CDR1 SEHNR, CDR2 FQNEAQ (reference sequence). CDR3 sequence (DNA): TGTGCCACTGTCGCGGCAAGCGAATACGAGCAGTACTTC. It encodes CATVAASEYEQYF.

The chain is built from TRBV6-6 and TRBJ2-7; D unclear. This CDR3 comprises 13 residues. Trimming removed 2 bases from V and 3 bases from J, with 8 bases in between. CDR1 is MNHNY, CDR2 SVGAGI, per germline (reference sequence). The CDR3 sequence is CASSYEADYEQYF. CDR3 DNA: TGTGCCAGCAGTTACGAGGCAGACTACGAGCAGTACTTC.

A few counts support this clone. J is TRBJ1-2 and V is TRBV30; 7 bases fit TRBD1. Looked up from germline, CDR1 is GTSNPN and CDR2 is SVGIG (reference sequence). The CDR3 runs 12 residues. After removal of 3 bases from V and 6 bases from J, the junction contained 4 bases not matched to a gene. The CDR3 DNA reads TGTGCCTGGAGCCCAGGGGGTCATGGCTACACCTTC. It translates to CAWSPGGHGYTF.

The chain joins TRBV9 to TRBJ1-3; D uncertain. This CDR3 is built from 15 residues. Germline V gene sequence: CDR1 SGDLS, CDR2 YYNGEE. V dropped 2 bases and J dropped 0 bases, with 9 bases sitting between them. CDR3 nucleotide sequence: TGTGCCAGCAGCGTGGAGGGAAGCTCTGGAAACACCATATATTTT. This encodes CASSVEGSSGNTIYF.

CDR3 DNA sequence: TGTGCCAGCTCAGGGGGGACTAGCGGGGTCAATGAGCAGTTCTTC. Protein product: CASSGGTSGVNEQFF. The genes are TRBV18 and TRBJ2-1, with 13 bases identical to TRBD2. The CDR3 covers 15 residues. J lost 6 bases, V lost 5 bases, and 4 bases had no gene match. Germline loops: CDR1 KGHSH, CDR2 LQKENI. The full variable domain, rest sourced from reference TRBV18 and TRBJ2-1, is NAGVMQNPRHLVRRRGQEARLRCSPMKGHSHVYWYRQLPEEGLKFMVYLQKENIIDESGMPKERFSAEFPKEGPSILRIQQVVRGDSAAYFCASSGGTSGVNEQFFGPGTRLTVL.